The rows below give T cell receptor beta chains drawn from one sample of a study of blood T cell repertoires in COVID-19. Sequencing was performed with immunoSEQ multiplex PCR; in TCRdb, only in-frame clones are kept and a portion is missing. The sample contains 95,000 to 150,000 clones, 90% of which appear only once. Sequenced sample: peripheral blood. The receptors come from a woman in her sixties with COVID-19, enrolled during active disease. CDR3s include the opening cysteine and the closing phenylalanine or tryptophan. The order of the fields is D gene, V gene, clone size, J gene, CDR3 length, CDR3 protein, CDR3 DNA. D genes are given only for firm matches. Size values are once, few and many counts, or a class for expanded clones, and some rows have none.

-	TRBV6-2/TRBV6-3	-	TRBJ1-2	14	CASSEVGQLYGYTF	TGTGCCAGCAGTGAGGTCGGACAGCTCTATGGCTACACCTTC
-	TRBV15	-	TRBJ1-3	17	CATSRDRTRASGNTIYF	TGTGCCACCAGCAGAGACCGGACCAGGGCCTCTGGAAACACCATATATTTT
TRBD1	TRBV6-5	-	TRBJ2-7	14	CASRQGLQGYEQYF	TGTGCCAGCCGACAGGGGCTGCAGGGCTACGAGCAGTACTTC
TRBD1	TRBV10-3	-	TRBJ2-6	20	CAISESRKGQGYSGANVLTF	TGTGCCATCAGTGAGTCGAGGAAGGGACAGGGGTACTCTGGGGCCAACGTCCTGACTTTC
TRBD1	TRBV6-6	once	TRBJ1-1	16	CASSSGDQGGNTEAFF	TGTGCCAGCAGTTCGGGCGATCAGGGGGGGAACACTGAAGCTTTCTTT
-	TRBV4-1	-	TRBJ2-5	12	CASSPDQETQYF	TGCGCCAGCAGCCCGGACCAAGAGACCCAGTACTTC
-	TRBV7-3	-	TRBJ2-3	15	CASSSDRVSTDTQYF	TGTGCCAGCAGCTCAGACAGAGTTAGCACAGATACGCAGTATTTT
-	TRBV2	-	TRBJ1-2	13	CASSIASNYGYTF	TGTGCCAGCTCGATCGCCAGTAACTATGGCTACACCTTC
TRBD1	TRBV25-1	-	TRBJ1-5	13	CASSLDRDQPQHF	TGTGCCAGCAGCCTCGACAGGGATCAGCCCCAGCATTTT
-	TRBV10-3	-	TRBJ1-1	14	CAISEVGESTEAFF	TGTGCCATCAGTGAAGTTGGTGAGTCCACTGAAGCTTTCTTT
-	TRBV4-1	once	TRBJ2-7	14	CASSQEASRMEQYF	TGCGCCAGCAGCCAAGAGGCTAGCCGGATGGAGCAGTACTTC
-	TRBV6-5	-	TRBJ1-2	12	CASCRADYGYTF	TGTGCCAGCTGCCGAGCCGACTATGGCTACACCTTC
TRBD2	TRBV9	-	TRBJ2-1	18	CASSVDLRTSGNYNEQFF	TGTGCCAGCAGCGTAGACCTCCGGACTAGCGGAAACTACAATGAGCAGTTCTTC
TRBD2	TRBV5-6	-	TRBJ2-7	14	CASSLIAGGYEQYF	TGTGCCAGCAGCTTGATAGCGGGGGGCTACGAGCAGTACTTC
TRBD1	TRBV10-3	few	TRBJ1-3	17	CAISESRTGLSGNTIYF	TGTGCCATCAGTGAGTCAAGGACAGGGCTCTCTGGAAACACCATATATTTT
-	TRBV27	-	TRBJ1-2	17	CASSLTQQKGLGYGYTF	TGTGCCAGCAGTTTGACTCAGCAGAAGGGGCTAGGCTATGGCTACACCTTC
TRBD2	TRBV5-5	-	TRBJ2-5	18	CASSFLPTSGKLTETQYF	TGTGCCAGCAGCTTTTTACCGACTAGCGGGAAACTCACAGAGACCCAGTACTTC
-	TRBV28	once	TRBJ1-2	14	CASSLPQGNYGYTF	TGTGCCAGCAGCTTACCCCAGGGGAACTATGGCTACACCTTC
TRBD1	TRBV4-1	-	TRBJ2-1	13	CASSLTGDNEQFF	TGCGCCAGCAGCCTGACAGGGGACAATGAGCAGTTCTTC
-	TRBV12-3/TRBV12-4	-	TRBJ1-4	11	CASRRDEKLFF	TGTGCCAGCAGGAGAGATGAAAAACTGTTTTTT
TRBD2	TRBV3-1/TRBV3-2	-	TRBJ2-7	13	CASGLAGSYEQYF	TGTGCCAGCGGACTAGCGGGGTCCTACGAGCAGTACTTC
-	TRBV12-3/TRBV12-4	-	TRBJ1-4	13	CASRLGGGEKLFF	TGTGCCAGCAGGCTGGGGGGGGGTGAAAAACTGTTTTTT
-	TRBV9	-	TRBJ1-2	16	CASSVGRIWGDYGYTF	TGTGCCAGCAGCGTAGGGAGAATTTGGGGGGACTATGGCTACACCTTC
TRBD1	TRBV7-2	-	TRBJ1-2	15	CASSLAGAGGSGYTF	TGTGCCAGCAGCTTAGCCGGGGCAGGGGGTTCGGGCTACACCTTC
TRBD1	TRBV25-1	-	TRBJ1-2	14	CASSDSGQIYGYTF	TGTGCCAGCAGTGATTCGGGACAGATCTATGGCTACACCTTC
TRBD1	TRBV3-1/TRBV3-2	-	TRBJ1-5	14	CASSHQGGGQPQHF	TGTGCCAGCAGCCACCAGGGGGGTGGGCAGCCCCAGCATTTT
-	TRBV19	-	TRBJ2-1	13	CASSQGRYNEQFF	TGTGCCAGTAGTCAGGGGAGATACAATGAGCAGTTCTTC
TRBD2	TRBV11-3	-	TRBJ2-1	16	CASSSRTSGGAGEQFF	TGTGCCAGCAGCTCGCGGACTAGCGGGGGGGCAGGTGAGCAGTTCTTC
-	TRBV7-2	-	TRBJ2-7	15	CASSLRYGLGYEQYF	TGTGCCAGCAGCTTACGGTATGGTCTAGGATACGAGCAGTACTTC
-	TRBV6-5	-	TRBJ2-7	14	CASSHPGLSYEQYF	TGTGCCAGCAGTCATCCGGGACTCTCCTACGAGCAGTACTTC
-	TRBV30	-	TRBJ2-1	13	CAWTRSSYNEQFF	TGTGCCTGGACCCGTAGCTCCTACAATGAGCAGTTCTTC
TRBD2	TRBV4-3	once	TRBJ2-3	18	CASSQDVGLAGVTDTQYF	TGCGCCAGCAGCCAAGATGTAGGCCTAGCGGGGGTCACAGATACGCAGTATTTT
TRBD2	TRBV19	-	TRBJ2-3	16	CASSTGTSGGTDTQYF	TGTGCCAGTAGCACCGGGACTAGCGGGGGAACAGATACGCAGTATTTT
-	TRBV18	-	TRBJ1-2	13	CASSPTGNYGYTF	TGTGCCAGCTCACCAACAGGGAACTATGGCTACACCTTC
-	TRBV6-6	-	TRBJ2-3	13	CASSYSRQARQYF	TGTGCCAGCAGTTACTCCCGACAGGCTCGGCAGTATTTT
TRBD1	TRBV18	-	TRBJ2-3	15	CASSPTTGYTDTQYF	TGTGCCAGCTCACCTACGACAGGGTACACAGATACGCAGTATTTT
TRBD1	TRBV5-6	-	TRBJ1-4	15	CASSLQGVNNEKLFF	TGTGCCAGCAGCTTACAGGGGGTAAATAATGAAAAACTGTTTTTT
-	TRBV5-1	-	TRBJ2-4	17	CASSLAVRDGAKNIQYF	TGCGCCAGCAGCCTGGCGGTGAGGGATGGAGCCAAAAACATTCAGTACTTC
-	TRBV3-1/TRBV3-2	-	TRBJ2-1	14	CASSQDLTRNEQFF	TGTGCCAGCAGCCAAGACCTGACTCGCAATGAGCAGTTCTTC
-	TRBV5-4	-	TRBJ1-2	13	CASSLDRNYGYTF	TGTGCCAGCAGCCTCGACAGGAACTATGGCTACACCTTC
-	TRBV18	-	TRBJ2-3	13	CASSPGGADTQYF	TGTGCCAGCTCACCGGGCGGGGCAGATACGCAGTATTTT
TRBD1	TRBV7-9	-	TRBJ2-7	15	CASRHGTGWSYEQYF	TGTGCCAGCAGACATGGGACAGGGTGGTCCTACGAGCAGTACTTC
TRBD2	TRBV7-9	-	TRBJ2-7	15	CASSFSGLASYEQYF	TGTGCCAGCAGCTTTTCGGGACTAGCGTCGTACGAGCAGTACTTC
-	TRBV27	-	TRBJ2-7	16	CASSLNLRATSNEQYF	TGTGCCAGCAGTTTAAATCTAAGGGCTACTAGTAACGAGCAGTACTTC
TRBD1	TRBV28	-	TRBJ2-7	14	CASSWGTGDYEQYF	TGTGCCAGCAGTTGGGGGACAGGGGACTACGAGCAGTACTTC
TRBD2	TRBV10-3	-	TRBJ2-1	13	CAISSGAANEQFF	TGTGCCATCAGTAGCGGGGCAGCAAATGAGCAGTTCTTC
-	TRBV7-3	few	TRBJ2-7	15	CASSLSEATSYEQYF	TGTGCCAGCAGCTTAAGTGAAGCGACCTCCTACGAGCAGTACTTC
TRBD1	TRBV19	once	TRBJ2-1	15	CASSIWFSGGQGSFF	TGTGCCAGTAGTATATGGTTCAGTGGGGGACAGGGTTCGTTCTTC
TRBD1	TRBV5-1	-	TRBJ1-1	16	CASSPGQGRPYTEAFF	TGCGCCAGCAGCCCAGGACAGGGGCGCCCCTACACTGAAGCTTTCTTT
-	TRBV27	once	TRBJ2-3	16	CASSFERGGNTDTQYF	TGTGCCAGCAGTTTTGAGAGGGGGGGAAACACAGATACGCAGTATTTT
TRBD1	TRBV27	-	TRBJ2-3	20	CASSSRQGPHSGPSTDTQYF	TGTGCCAGCAGTTCAAGACAGGGACCCCACTCAGGCCCTAGCACAGATACGCAGTATTTT
TRBD1	TRBV11-2	-	TRBJ1-2	14	CASRPGTGEWGYTF	TGTGCCAGCAGACCCGGGACAGGGGAGTGGGGCTACACCTTC
TRBD1	TRBV27	-	TRBJ2-7	18	CASSLSVMTGQGSYEQYF	TGTGCCAGCAGTTTATCTGTCATGACGGGACAGGGCTCCTACGAGCAGTACTTC
-	TRBV19	-	TRBJ1-5	12	CASSIGDQPQHF	TGTGCCAGTAGTATCGGTGATCAGCCCCAGCATTTT
-	TRBV3-1/TRBV3-2	-	TRBJ1-5	13	CASSQVGAQPQHF	TGTGCCAGCAGCCAAGTAGGGGCCCAGCCCCAGCATTTT